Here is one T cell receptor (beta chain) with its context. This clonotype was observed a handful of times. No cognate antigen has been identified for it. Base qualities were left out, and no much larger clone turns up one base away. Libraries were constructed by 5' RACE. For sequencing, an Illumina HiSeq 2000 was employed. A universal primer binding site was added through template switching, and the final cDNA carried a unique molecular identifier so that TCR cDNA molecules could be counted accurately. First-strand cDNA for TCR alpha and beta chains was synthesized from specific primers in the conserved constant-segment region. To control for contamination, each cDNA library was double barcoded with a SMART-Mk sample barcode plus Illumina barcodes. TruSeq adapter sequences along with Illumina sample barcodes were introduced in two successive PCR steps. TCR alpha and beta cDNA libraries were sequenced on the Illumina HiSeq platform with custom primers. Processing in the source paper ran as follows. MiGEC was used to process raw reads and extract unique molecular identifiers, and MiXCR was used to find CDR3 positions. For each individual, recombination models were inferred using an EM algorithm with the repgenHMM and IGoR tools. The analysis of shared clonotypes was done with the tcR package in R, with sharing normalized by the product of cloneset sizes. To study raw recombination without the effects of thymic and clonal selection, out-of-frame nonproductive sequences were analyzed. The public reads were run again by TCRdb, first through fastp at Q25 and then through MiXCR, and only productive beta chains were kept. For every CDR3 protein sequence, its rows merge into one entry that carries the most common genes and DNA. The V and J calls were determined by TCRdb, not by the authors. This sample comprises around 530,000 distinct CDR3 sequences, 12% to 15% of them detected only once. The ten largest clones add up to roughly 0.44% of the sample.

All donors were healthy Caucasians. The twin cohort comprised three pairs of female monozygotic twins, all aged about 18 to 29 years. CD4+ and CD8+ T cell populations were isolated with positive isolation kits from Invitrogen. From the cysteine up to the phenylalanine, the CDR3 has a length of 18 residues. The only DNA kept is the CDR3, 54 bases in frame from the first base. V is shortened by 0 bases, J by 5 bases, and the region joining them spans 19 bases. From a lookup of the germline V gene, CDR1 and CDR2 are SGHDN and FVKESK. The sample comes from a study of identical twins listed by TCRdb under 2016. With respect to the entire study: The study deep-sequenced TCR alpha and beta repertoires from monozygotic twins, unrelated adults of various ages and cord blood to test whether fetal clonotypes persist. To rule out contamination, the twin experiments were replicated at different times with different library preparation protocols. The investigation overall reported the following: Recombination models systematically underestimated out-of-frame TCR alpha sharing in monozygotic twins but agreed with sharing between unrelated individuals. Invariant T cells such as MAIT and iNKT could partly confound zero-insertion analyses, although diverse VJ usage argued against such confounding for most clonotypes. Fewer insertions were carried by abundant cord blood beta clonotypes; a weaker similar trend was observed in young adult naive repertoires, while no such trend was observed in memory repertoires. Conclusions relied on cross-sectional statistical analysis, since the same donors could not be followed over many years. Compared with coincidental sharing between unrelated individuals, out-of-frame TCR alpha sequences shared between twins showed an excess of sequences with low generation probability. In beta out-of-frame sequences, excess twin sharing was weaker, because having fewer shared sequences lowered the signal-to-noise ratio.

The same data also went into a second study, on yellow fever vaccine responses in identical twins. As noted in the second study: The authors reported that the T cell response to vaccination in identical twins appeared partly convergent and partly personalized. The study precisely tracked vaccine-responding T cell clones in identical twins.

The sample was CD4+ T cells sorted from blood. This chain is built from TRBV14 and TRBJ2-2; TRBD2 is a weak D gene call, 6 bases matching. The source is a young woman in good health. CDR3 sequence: CASSQDNSGLTPTGELFF. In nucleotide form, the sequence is TGTGCCAGCAGCCAAGATAATAGCGGATTAACCCCAACCGGGGAGCTGTTTTTT.